This is a list of T cell receptor beta chains from one sample in a study of T cell repertoires in cytomegalovirus infection. TCRdb independently ran MiXCR on the reads; one entry per CDR3 protein. The sample shows 740,000 or so distinct CDR3 sequences, 35% to 40% of them seen only once. The sequenced sample consisted of PBMCs. The source is a human donor in good health (CMV status not recorded). Some clones in this sample may be carry-over from other donors' samples. CDR3s include the opening cysteine and the closing phenylalanine or tryptophan. Each record gives: V gene, clone size, D gene, J gene, CDR3 DNA, CDR3 protein. The D gene is left open where the match is weak. The size entry is marked missing in some rows and otherwise reads once, few, many or a size class.

>TRBV11-2|.|TRBD1|TRBJ2-7
TGTGCCAGCAGCCCCAGAATCGACAGGGCCACCTACGAGCAGTACTTC
CASSPRIDRATYEQYF
>TRBV6-5|.|TRBD2|TRBJ2-1
TGTGCCAGCAGACGGACTAGCCACAATGAGCAGTTCTTC
CASRRTSHNEQFF
>TRBV7-3|.|.|TRBJ2-7
TGTGCCAGCAGCTATTCGGGCGGGCCCGACGAGCAGTACTTC
CASSYSGGPDEQYF
>TRBV7-2|.|TRBD1|TRBJ2-7
TGTGCCAGCAGCTTAGCCCGGGACAGGGGGGTGCAGTACTTC
CASSLARDRGVQYF
>TRBV12-3/TRBV12-4|.|TRBD2|TRBJ2-3
TGTGCCAGCACCGAACTAGCGAGAAGACTAAGCACAGATACGCAGTATTTT
CASTELARRLSTDTQYF
>TRBV19|few|TRBD1|TRBJ1-5
TGTGCCAGTAGTATCCCGGGACAGCTACGGCCCCAGCATTTT
CASSIPGQLRPQHF
>TRBV19|few|TRBD1|TRBJ2-2
TGTGCCAGTAGTACCACTACAGACAGGGGCACCGGGGAGCTGTTTTTT
CASSTTTDRGTGELFF
>TRBV7-6|.|TRBD1|TRBJ1-5
TGTGCCAGCAGCCCTGGACAGGGTAACAATCAGCCCCAGCATTTT
CASSPGQGNNQPQHF
>TRBV7-2|many|.|TRBJ1-4
TGTGCCAGCAGCTTAAGGGGGGGGTGGCAGGGTCGAGAAAAACTGTTTTTT
CASSLRGGWQGREKLFF
>TRBV7-6|few|.|TRBJ2-1
TGTGCCAGCAATAGGGAGGCGTTGGGCAATGAGCAGTTCTTC
CASNREALGNEQFF
>TRBV7-2|few|.|TRBJ2-5
TGTGCCAGCAGCTTAGTGGAAGAGACCCAGTACTTC
CASSLVEETQYF
>TRBV7-2|.|.|TRBJ1-3
TGTGCCAGCAGCCCAGAGGTCCAGGGCCTCTCTGGAAACACCATATATTTT
CASSPEVQGLSGNTIYF
>TRBV12-3/TRBV12-4|once|TRBD1|TRBJ2-2
TGTTCCAGCTGTGGACAGGGGGCTTCGGCCGGGGAGCTGTTTTTT
CSSCGQGASAGELFF
>TRBV12-3/TRBV12-4|many|.|TRBJ1-1
TGTGCCAGCAGTTATAGGGGGGCTCGAAGTGTCAGGGCTTTCTTT
CASSYRGARSVRAFF
>TRBV11-2|few|.|TRBJ2-1
TGTGCCAGCAGCTCCCGGGGTTCGCATGAGCAGTTCTTC
CASSSRGSHEQFF
>TRBV27|.|.|TRBJ2-7
TGTGCCAGCAGTTCGGTCGATAGGACCTACGAGCAGTACTTC
CASSSVDRTYEQYF
>TRBV2|.|.|TRBJ2-7
TGTGCCAGCACCCTTCGTCTAGGGGGACACTACGAGCAGTACTTC
CASTLRLGGHYEQYF
>TRBV28|few|TRBD2|TRBJ2-7
TGTGCCAGCAGTCTAAGAGTAGCGGGGGGCTCATCGGAGCAGTACTTC
CASSLRVAGGSSEQYF
>TRBV7-9|.|.|TRBJ2-7
TGTGCCAGCAGCGGAGAGGGGGACGAGCAGTACTTC
CASSGEGDEQYF
>TRBV29-1|.|.|TRBJ2-7
TGCAGCGTTGAAGGCCGGACAGTCTACGAGCAGTACTTC
CSVEGRTVYEQYF
>TRBV15|.|.|TRBJ2-7
TGTGCCACTGGGGAAGTGACGGACAATACCTACGAGCAGTACTTC
CATGEVTDNTYEQYF
>TRBV7-6|many|TRBD1|TRBJ1-1
TGTGCCAGCAGCTTAGACGGCAGGGGGCCCACTGAAGCTTTCTTT
CASSLDGRGPTEAFF
>TRBV12-3/TRBV12-4|.|.|TRBJ1-1
TGTGCCAGCAGTTATAGCACTGAAGCTTTCTTT
CASSYSTEAFF
>TRBV6-1|few|TRBD1|TRBJ1-5
TGTGCCAGCAGTGCCGAGGGACAGAAGAATCAGCCCCAGCATTTT
CASSAEGQKNQPQHF
>TRBV12-3/TRBV12-4|few|TRBD1|TRBJ1-5
TGTGCCAGCAGTTCCTGGACAGGGAACAATCAGCCCCAGCATTTT
CASSSWTGNNQPQHF
>TRBV5-4|.|TRBD1|TRBJ2-2
TGTGCCATCAATAACAGGGGGCAGGTCACCGGGGAGCTGTTTTTT
CAINNRGQVTGELFF
>TRBV6-5|.|TRBD1|TRBJ2-7
TGTGCCAGCATCGGGACAGGGACCTACGAGCAGTACTTC
CASIGTGTYEQYF
>TRBV7-6|.|TRBD1|TRBJ1-1
TGTGCCAGCAGCGCAGCAGGGGGCCCCAACACTGAAGCTTTCTTT
CASSAAGGPNTEAFF
>TRBV7-2|.|.|TRBJ2-2
TGTGCCAGCAGCTTAGGGGGTCCTGGATTCAACACCGGGGAGCTGTTTTTT
CASSLGGPGFNTGELFF
>TRBV2|.|TRBD2|TRBJ2-5
TGTGCCAGCACCACGCACGTCCTAGCGGGAGGAAAAGAGACCCAGTACTTC
CASTTHVLAGGKETQYF
>TRBV7-6|few|.|TRBJ2-1
TGTGCCAGCAGCTTTACCTTACAAGATGAGCAGTTCTTC
CASSFTLQDEQFF
>TRBV6-4|.|TRBD1|TRBJ1-1
TGTGCCAGCAGGGGCAGGGGGGACACTGAAGCTTTCTTT
CASRGRGDTEAFF
>TRBV28|.|.|TRBJ2-3
TGTGCCAGCACCGTCGGGGGAGCCACAGATACGCAGTATTTT
CASTVGGATDTQYF
>TRBV7-2|many|.|TRBJ1-5
TGTGCCAGCAGCTTAAGGGCAGGGTCGAATAGCAATCAGCCCCAGCATTTT
CASSLRAGSNSNQPQHF
>TRBV24-1|.|.|TRBJ2-1
TGTGCCACCAGTGATGGAAACCTCGAGTCAGGAAGCCATGAGCAGTTCTTC
CATSDGNLESGSHEQFF
>TRBV7-9|few|.|TRBJ2-7
TGTGCCAGCAGCGGCGTTATGGGCTACGAGCAGTACTTC
CASSGVMGYEQYF
>TRBV20-1|.|TRBD1|TRBJ1-5
TGCAGTGCCGCAGAAGGACAGGAGAGTCAGCCCCAGCATTTT
CSAAEGQESQPQHF
>TRBV6-1|.|.|TRBJ1-1
TGTGCCAGCAGGAATGAGTTTTATGGCACTGAAGCTTTCTTT
CASRNEFYGTEAFF
>TRBV27|.|TRBD1|TRBJ2-2
TGTGCCAGCAGTCCCCTCGACAGGGGTAACACCGGGGAGCTGTTTTTT
CASSPLDRGNTGELFF
>TRBV5-4|few|.|TRBJ2-1
TGTGCCAGCAGCCCAGGACTAATATACAATGAGCAGTTCTTC
CASSPGLIYNEQFF
>TRBV20-1|.|.|TRBJ1-2
TGCAGTTCTAGAGACTACTCCTACACTTTC
CSSRDYSYTF
>TRBV7-2|few|TRBD2|TRBJ2-3
TGTGCCAGCAGTCCGACTAGCGTATCAGATACGCAGTATTTT
CASSPTSVSDTQYF
>TRBV7-2|many|TRBD1|TRBJ1-2
TGTGCCAGCAGCATAGGGACAGGGCGTAACTATGGCTACACCTTC
CASSIGTGRNYGYTF
>TRBV7-9|.|.|TRBJ2-6
TGTGCCAGCAGCTTGGTTCTTGGGGCCAACGTCCTGACTTTC
CASSLVLGANVLTF
>TRBV6-5|.|.|TRBJ1-6
TGTGCCAGCAGGTCCGGGACATCAGAATCCCCCCTCCACTTT
CASRSGTSESPLHF
>TRBV7-9|many|TRBD1|TRBJ2-7
TGTGCCAGCAGCCAAAAGACAGGGAATCCCTCCTACGAGCAGTACTTC
CASSQKTGNPSYEQYF
>TRBV20-1|few|.|TRBJ1-6
TGCAGTGCTAGGCTCCGGGGGAGTCTTGATTCACCCCTCCACTTT
CSARLRGSLDSPLHF
>TRBV10-3|.|TRBD2|TRBJ2-1
TGTGCCATCAGTGAGTGGACTAGCGGGAAGTCCTACAATGAGCAGTTCTTC
CAISEWTSGKSYNEQFF
>TRBV28|.|TRBD1|TRBJ1-5
TGTGCCAGCAGTTTCGACCGGACAGGGGGCGCGAAGTTCAATCAGCCCCAGCATTTT
CASSFDRTGGAKFNQPQHF
>TRBV20-1|.|TRBD1|TRBJ1-1
TGCAGTGCTAGAGTAGACCTCCGGGACAGGTCAAACACTGAAGCTTTCTTT
CSARVDLRDRSNTEAFF
>TRBV7-6|.|TRBD1|TRBJ1-4
TGTGCCAGCAGCCCCGACAGGGGGGAAACAACTAATGAAAAACTGTTTTTT
CASSPDRGETTNEKLFF
>TRBV4-2|.|TRBD2|TRBJ2-3
TGTGCCAGCAGCCTCGGAGCGGGGGGGAACACAGATACGCAGTATTTT
CASSLGAGGNTDTQYF
>TRBV12-3/TRBV12-4|few|TRBD2|TRBJ2-7
TGTGCCAGCAGTCATAGCGGGCAAAGCTCCTACGAGCAGTACTTC
CASSHSGQSSYEQYF